A selection of T cell receptor beta chains follows, all from one sample in a study of vaccination and CD4 T cells after COVID-19. Their target antigens are unknown. TCRdb passed the PCR reads through MiXCR, listing each CDR3 protein once. The table includes 12,000 or so distinct CDR3 sequences, around a third detected once. The sequences come from CD4+ T cells from blood, cultured in vitro, collected before SARS-CoV-2 vaccination. These receptors all come from a human donor who received a COVID-19 vaccine. Both conserved end residues are part of each CDR3. D genes are given only for firm matches. Clone size is stated in some rows and not others, as once, few, many or a class when expanded.

TRBV27	.	medium-sized	TRBJ1-1	CASSLISIGTEAFF	TGTGCCAGCAGTTTAATTAGTATCGGCACTGAAGCTTTCTTT
TRBV18	.	few	TRBJ1-1	CASSDGRRAEAFF	TGTGCCAGCTCAGACGGACGGAGGGCCGAAGCTTTCTTT
TRBV20-1	TRBD1	.	TRBJ2-2	CSARAPTGGAGELFF	TGCAGTGCTAGAGCCCCGACAGGGGGCGCCGGGGAGCTGTTTTTT
TRBV20-1	.	.	TRBJ2-7	CSALQGTSSYEQYF	TGCAGTGCTCTACAGGGAACTAGCTCCTACGAGCAGTACTTC
TRBV19	.	few	TRBJ1-4	CASSMGKGEKLFF	TGTGCCAGTAGTATGGGGAAGGGGGAAAAACTGTTTTTT
TRBV6-1	TRBD2	few	TRBJ2-7	CASSEARGAYEQYF	TGTGCCAGCAGTGAAGCGCGGGGGGCCTACGAGCAGTACTTC
TRBV20-1	TRBD1	few	TRBJ1-2	CSAPSLRDRGKNGYTF	TGCAGTGCTCCCTCCCTCCGGGACAGGGGGAAAAATGGCTACACCTTC
TRBV27	TRBD1	.	TRBJ1-2	CASRRTGGAGTGYTF	TGTGCCAGCAGGCGGACAGGGGGCGCAGGAACTGGCTACACCTTC
TRBV20-1	.	few	TRBJ1-6	CSARSPTSPLHF	TGCAGTGCCCGCTCTCCAACGTCACCCCTCCACTTT
TRBV6-5	.	.	TRBJ2-2	CASSYRGLRGTGELFF	TGTGCCAGCAGTTACCGCGGACTCCGGGGCACCGGGGAGCTGTTTTTT
TRBV5-6	.	few	TRBJ2-6	CASSPPTGANVLTF	TGTGCCAGCAGCCCGCCGACTGGGGCCAACGTCCTGACTTTC
TRBV6-1	TRBD1	few	TRBJ1-5	CASSNGQGRQPQHF	TGTGCCAGCAGTAACGGACAGGGAAGGCAGCCCCAGCATTTT
TRBV20-1	.	.	TRBJ2-7	CSARAQGLEQYF	TGCAGTGCTAGAGCGCAGGGTCTCGAGCAGTACTTC
TRBV20-1	TRBD2	.	TRBJ2-5	CSAQGTSGGADETQYF	TGCAGTGCCCAAGGGACTAGCGGGGGGGCAGATGAGACCCAGTACTTC
TRBV6-1	TRBD1	.	TRBJ1-2	CASRTGTYGYTF	TGTGCCAGCAGGACAGGGACCTATGGCTACACCTTC
TRBV20-1	TRBD1	few	TRBJ1-6	CSARIGTGPTGALHF	TGCAGTGCTAGGATCGGGACAGGGCCTACCGGGGCCCTCCACTTT
TRBV20-1	.	.	TRBJ2-7	CSAREGGGNYEQYF	TGCAGTGCTAGAGAAGGGGGGGGAAACTACGAGCAGTACTTC
TRBV15	.	few	TRBJ1-6	CATSRDWWQGYLSPLHF	TGTGCCACCAGCAGAGATTGGTGGCAGGGGTATTTATCACCCCTCCACTTT
TRBV7-3	.	few	TRBJ1-3	CASSLNGGGSGNTIYF	TGTGCCAGCAGCTTAAATGGCGGGGGCTCTGGAAACACCATATATTTT
TRBV6-4	TRBD2	few	TRBJ2-2	CASSESSGGHTGELFF	TGTGCCAGCAGTGAATCTAGCGGGGGCCACACCGGGGAGCTGTTTTTT
TRBV2	.	.	TRBJ2-7	CASSLDTGVYEQYF	TGTGCCAGCAGTTTAGATACCGGCGTTTACGAGCAGTACTTC
TRBV7-2	TRBD2	few	TRBJ2-3	CASSLLARGTDTQYF	TGTGCCAGCAGCCTACTAGCGAGGGGCACAGATACGCAGTATTTT
TRBV15	.	.	TRBJ1-3	CATSRDGRSGNTIYF	TGTGCCACCAGCAGGGACGGACGGTCTGGAAACACCATATATTTT
TRBV30	.	.	TRBJ1-4	CAWSISRRDEKLFF	TGTGCCTGGTCTATATCCCGGAGGGATGAAAAACTGTTTTTT
TRBV7-6	TRBD2	.	TRBJ2-1	CASSLDRVGTSGGGEQFF	TGTGCCAGCAGCTTAGATCGTGTCGGGACTAGCGGGGGGGGTGAGCAGTTCTTC
TRBV12-5	.	.	TRBJ1-2	CASGFPGAYGYTF	TGTGCTAGTGGTTTCCCCGGAGCCTATGGCTACACCTTC
TRBV20-1	.	few	TRBJ2-2	CSADDGGANTGELFF	TGCAGTGCCGATGATGGCGGGGCGAACACCGGGGAGCTGTTTTTT
TRBV5-8	.	.	TRBJ2-2	CASSFRVGTGELFF	TGTGCCAGCAGCTTTCGGGTGGGAACCGGGGAGCTGTTTTTT
TRBV29-1	TRBD2	.	TRBJ2-5	CSVGRGGQETQYF	TGCAGCGTTGGTCGCGGGGGCCAAGAGACCCAGTACTTC
TRBV6-1	TRBD1	few	TRBJ1-2	CASSRGQDNYGYTF	TGTGCCAGCAGTAGAGGACAGGATAACTATGGCTACACCTTC
TRBV11-3	TRBD1	.	TRBJ1-2	CASSPSRGRPSGYTF	TGTGCCAGCAGCCCCTCCAGGGGGCGGCCATCGGGCTACACCTTC
TRBV6-5	.	.	TRBJ2-7	CASSYAESSYEQYF	TGTGCCAGCAGTTACGCGGAGAGCTCCTACGAGCAGTACTTC
TRBV10-3	.	.	TRBJ1-1	CAISDRLVSGMNTEAFF	TGTGCCATCAGTGATCGCTTAGTCTCGGGAATGAACACTGAAGCTTTCTTT
TRBV12-3/TRBV12-4	TRBD1	once	TRBJ1-5	CASSLWGQGGNQPQHF	TGTGCCAGCAGTTTATGGGGACAGGGAGGCAATCAGCCCCAGCATTTT
TRBV30	.	.	TRBJ2-1	CAWSVKGGNEQFF	TGTGCCTGGAGTGTAAAGGGGGGGAATGAGCAGTTCTTC
TRBV11-3	.	.	TRBJ2-5	CASSRAETQYF	TGTGCCAGCAGCCGCGCAGAGACCCAGTACTTC
TRBV6-2/TRBV6-3	.	few	TRBJ1-5	CASSRLGGYSNQPQHF	TGTGCCAGCAGCAGACTCGGAGGATATAGCAATCAGCCCCAGCATTTT
TRBV20-1	TRBD2	few	TRBJ2-2	CSARGLAGIQGGELFF	TGCAGTGCTAGAGGACTAGCGGGGATACAAGGCGGGGAGCTGTTTTTT
TRBV7-5	.	.	TRBJ2-7	CISVPDGQGCEQYF	.
TRBV25-1	.	.	TRBJ1-5	CASSGVYSNQPQHF	TGTGCCAGCAGTGGAGTCTATAGCAATCAGCCCCAGCATTTT
TRBV19	.	few	TRBJ2-5	CASSRQLQETQYF	TGTGCCAGTAGCCGACAGCTCCAAGAGACCCAGTACTTC